This is a list of T cell receptor beta chains from one sample in a study of tumor-infiltrating lymphocytes in oesophageal squamous cell carcinoma. TCRdb redid the calling of the PCR reads with MiXCR, one entry per CDR3 protein. This repertoire shows roughly 17,000 distinct CDR3 sequences, 40% to 55% found once; its top ten account for around 30%. The source material was normal esophageal tissue next to the tumor. These receptors all come from a female donor with esophageal squamous cell carcinoma. The CDR3 runs from the conserved cysteine through the conserved F or W. The D gene is left open where the match is weak. Size is stated for part of the rows, as once, few or many counts, or as a class when the clone is expanded.

CASSRTGANTEELFF	TGTGCCAGCAGCCGGACAGGGGCGAACACCGAGGAGCTGTTTTTT	-	TRBD1	TRBV2	TRBJ2-2
CASNLQGGGYEQYF	TGTGCCAGCAACCTACAGGGGGGAGGCTACGAGCAGTACTTC	-	TRBD1	TRBV28	TRBJ2-7
CASSLDTEQYF	TGCGCCAGCAGCTTGGATACCGAGCAGTACTTC	many	-	TRBV5-1	TRBJ2-7
CASSLSLAGGSYNEQFF	TGTGCCAGCAGTTTGTCACTCGCGGGAGGCTCCTACAATGAGCAGTTCTTC	many	TRBD2	TRBV12-3/TRBV12-4	TRBJ2-1
CASSLPSGGGNTIYF	TGTGCCAGCAGCTTACCCTCAGGGGGTGGAAACACCATATATTTT	many	TRBD1	TRBV11-2	TRBJ1-3
CASSPRDRSFGEQFF	TGTGCCAGCAGCCCCCGGGACAGATCCTTCGGGGAGCAGTTCTTC	medium-sized	TRBD1	TRBV11-3	TRBJ2-1
CASSLNPSTDTQYF	TGTGCCAGCAGCTTAAATCCGTCCACAGATACGCAGTATTTT	once	-	TRBV11-1	TRBJ2-3
CASSLGLSSGNEQFF	TGTGCCAGCAGTCTCGGACTATCCTCGGGCAATGAGCAGTTCTTC	-	-	TRBV28	TRBJ2-1
CASSLEGQRRYEQYF	TGTGCCAGCAGCTTAGAAGGGCAGCGAAGGTACGAGCAGTACTTC	medium-sized	-	TRBV7-9	TRBJ2-7
CASSRASGSGYEQYF	TGTGCCAGCAGTAGAGCTAGCGGGAGTGGGTACGAGCAGTACTTC	many	TRBD2	TRBV6-1	TRBJ2-7
CASSRLAGRETQYF	TGTGCCAGCAGCAGACTAGCGGGGAGAGAGACCCAGTACTTC	once	TRBD2	TRBV12-3/TRBV12-4	TRBJ2-5
CASSLGSVYTQYF	TGTGCCAGCAGCTTAGGATCGGTCTATACGCAGTATTTT	few	-	TRBV7-4	TRBJ2-3
CASRGTSGRQETQYF	TGTGCCAGCAGGGGGACTAGCGGGAGGCAAGAGACCCAGTACTTC	few	TRBD2	TRBV7-2	TRBJ2-5
CASSFEYTDTQYF	TGTGCCAGCAGTTTCGAGTACACAGATACGCAGTATTTT	-	-	TRBV7-2	TRBJ2-3
CASSLTGGDYGYTF	TGTGCCAGCAGCCTCACAGGGGGCGACTATGGCTACACCTTC	-	TRBD1	TRBV7-3	TRBJ1-2
CASSQWDRGNTIYF	TGCGCCAGCAGCCAATGGGACAGGGGAAACACCATATATTTT	-	TRBD1	TRBV4-1	TRBJ1-3
CASRGDTAYNEQFF	TGTGCCAGCAGAGGGGACACCGCATACAATGAGCAGTTCTTC	many	-	TRBV6-1	TRBJ2-1
CASSTGDSYTF	TGTGCCAGCAGTACGGGGGATAGCTACACCTTC	many	-	TRBV7-9	TRBJ1-2
CASRVTGLEQYF	TGTGCCAGCAGAGTGACAGGGCTCGAGCAGTACTTC	-	TRBD1	TRBV6-8	TRBJ2-7
CASSLIGQGPYEQYF	TGTGCCAGCAGCTTAATCGGTCAGGGCCCCTACGAGCAGTACTTC	-	-	TRBV7-6	TRBJ2-7
CATSGATSENEQFF	TGTGCCACCAGTGGGGCGACTAGCGAAAATGAGCAGTTCTTC	medium-sized	TRBD2	TRBV24-1	TRBJ2-1
CASSDRGPGETQYF	TGTGCCAGCAGCGACAGGGGGCCGGGGGAGACCCAGTACTTC	-	TRBD1	TRBV7-3	TRBJ2-5
CASSLIPTGGGTEAFF	TGTGCCAGCAGCTTAATCCCGACAGGGGGTGGTACTGAAGCTTTCTTT	many	TRBD1	TRBV5-6	TRBJ1-1
CASSSHSTPSTDTQYF	TGTGCCAGCAGCTCCCACAGTACTCCTAGCACAGATACGCAGTATTTT	-	-	TRBV7-6	TRBJ2-3
CASKDRGQQYF	TGTGCCAGCAAGGACAGGGGGCAGCAGTACTTC	many	TRBD1	TRBV6-1	TRBJ2-7
CASSLEAGTFEQYF	TGTGCCAGCAGCTTAGAGGCGGGGACGTTCGAGCAGTACTTC	medium-sized	-	TRBV11-2	TRBJ2-7
CASSYPGQGNSGNTIYF	TGTGCCAGCAGTTACCCGGGACAGGGAAACTCTGGAAACACCATATATTTT	many	TRBD1	TRBV6-6	TRBJ1-3
CASSLRSQGNEKLFF	TGTGCCAGCAGCTTAAGGAGCCAGGGAAACGAAAAACTGTTTTTT	few	-	TRBV7-9	TRBJ1-4
CASSSTADPGGEKLFF	TGTGCCAGCAGCTCTACGGCCGATCCGGGCGGTGAAAAACTGTTTTTT	few	-	TRBV28	TRBJ1-4
CASSLGGIEQFF	TGTGCCAGCAGTTTAGGAGGGATCGAGCAGTTCTTC	-	-	TRBV12-3/TRBV12-4	TRBJ2-1
CASSLARSGGPRETQYF	TGTGCCAGCAGCTTAGCGCGGTCGGGAGGGCCTCGAGAGACCCAGTACTTC	-	TRBD2	TRBV7-2	TRBJ2-5
CASSEVGGGRAGNNEQYF	TGTGCCAGCAGTGAGGTTGGTGGCGGGAGGGCGGGCAACAATGAGCAGTACTTC	-	TRBD2	TRBV6-1	TRBJ2-5
CASSEAVMGAEAFF	TGTGCCAGCAGTGAAGCGGTGATGGGGGCTGAAGCTTTCTTT	many	-	TRBV2	TRBJ1-1
CASSFMTSGINEQFF	TGTGCCAGCAGCTTTATGACTAGCGGGATTAATGAGCAGTTCTTC	-	TRBD2	TRBV7-2	TRBJ2-1